What follows are 19 T cell receptor beta chains derived from one specimen sequenced in a study of OX40 agonist ivuxolimab in advanced cancers. The protocol was immunoSEQ multiplex PCR, while the TCRdb copy is restricted to in-frame clones and leaves out a portion. The sample lists around 31,000 clones, roughly 90% occurring once. Sequenced here: CD4+ or CD8+ T cells sorted from blood, sampled in a trial of the OX40 agonist ivuxolimab. These receptors came from an adult with an advanced solid tumor such as melanoma, head and neck, liver or kidney cancer.

The DNA for the CDR3 is TGTGCCAGCAGTCCCTGGGACAGGGTGACTGGAAACACCATATATTTT. This encodes CASSPWDRVTGNTIYF. The V gene is TRBV28, the J gene TRBJ1-3, with TRBD1 identical over 9 bases. CDR1 and CDR2 from the germline V gene are MDHEN and SYDVKM. V was pared by 5 bases and J by 2 bases, with 7 bases of the junction left unmatched. The length of the CDR3 is 16 residues.

This chain uses TRBV19 with TRBJ2-2; 7 bases fit TRBD2. The V gene's germline CDR1 is LNHDA and CDR2 SQIVND (reference sequence). Trimming removed 8 bases from V and 8 bases from J; junction bases left unmatched: 8. This CDR3 contains 13 residues. Here the CDR3 reads CASGRLASGELFF. The CDR3 nucleotides are TGTGCCAGTGGCCGACTAGCTTCGGGGGAGCTGTTTTTT.

This clone has just one count. The rearrangement links TRBV4-1 to TRBJ1-2; D gene unclear. Trimming stripped 1 base from V and 6 bases from J, with 9 bases between. The CDR3 has 13 amino acids. Germline V gene data show CDR1 as MGHRA and CDR2 as YSYEKL. The CDR3 reads CASSQVGFDGYTF. In DNA, the CDR3 is TGCGCCAGCAGCCAAGTTGGTTTCGATGGCTACACCTTC.

The V gene is TRBV21-1, the J gene TRBJ2-7; no check of the table's D call, TRBD1, against the DNA was made. TRBV21-1 is assigned pseudogene status. This CDR3 is built from 19 residues. The CDR3 bases are TGTGCCAGCAGCAAAGCGCTTTATAGGACAGGGTGTTCTCAAGGCGAGCAGTACTTC. Translated, it gives CASSKALYRTGCSQGEQYF.

The chain recombines TRBV9 with TRBJ2-5; TRBD2 is a possible D gene (6 bases). The germline V gene encodes CDR1 SGDLS and CDR2 YYNGEE. CDR3 length: 15 residues. The V end was cut by 2 bases, the J end by 5 bases, with 16 bases between. The CDR3, as DNA: TGTGCCAGCAGCGTCGGAGGGGTGGTAGGTGAGACCCAGTACTTC. This gives the protein CASSVGGVVGETQYF.

The chain recombines TRBV19 with TRBJ1-2; D uncertain. V dropped 3 bases and J dropped 3 bases, with 8 bases sitting between them. Looked up from germline, CDR1 is LNHDA and CDR2 is SQIVND (reference sequence). This CDR3 has 13 amino acids. CDR3 amino acids: CASSIDGYYGYTF. The CDR3 DNA follows: TGTGCCAGTAGTATCGACGGGTACTATGGCTACACCTTC.

To note about this clone: One end of the junction varies from germline; a read error may be responsible. The chain employs TRBV28 and TRBJ2-3; 7 bases are a match to TRBD1. Germline lookup yields CDR1 MDHEN and CDR2 SYDVKM. This CDR3 is 18 amino acids long. DNA of the CDR3: TGTGCCAGTAGTTTGCCCTACACGACAGGGATGTGGACAGATACGCAGTATTTT. This codes for CASSLPYTTGMWTDTQYF.

V gene TRBV7-9 combines with J gene TRBJ2-5; possibly TRBD2 for D (5 bases). The V gene's germline CDR1 is SEHNR and CDR2 FQNEAQ (reference sequence). The length of the CDR3 is 17 residues. V lost 4 bases, J lost 3 bases, and 21 bases lay in between. CDR3 nucleotide sequence: TGTGCCAGCAGCTCTAGCCCTACCCTATGGGAAAAAGAGACCCAGTACTTC. The encoded protein is CASSSSPTLWEKETQYF.

This chain connects TRBV25-1 to TRBJ2-1; D not certain. Germline-derived CDR1 and CDR2 are MGHDK and SYGVNS. CDR3 length equals 12 residues. Trimming pared 7 bases from V and 4 bases from J, leaving 8 bases between. CDR3 protein: CASKTPYNEQFF. CDR3 in DNA: TGTGCCAGCAAGACTCCTTACAATGAGCAGTTCTTC.

This sequence joins TRBV9 and TRBJ1-1; 9 positions match TRBD1. Germline V gene lookup returns CDR1 SGDLS and CDR2 YYNGEE. The CDR3 spans 15 residues. Trimming removed 0 bases from V and 5 bases from J; junction bases left unmatched: 5. The CDR3 loop is CASSVAGTGRTEAFF. The DNA for the CDR3 is TGTGCCAGCAGCGTAGCTGGGACAGGGAGGACTGAAGCTTTCTTT.

The chain combines TRBV27 with TRBJ2-3; weak D call: TRBD1 (6 bases). With 6 bases removed from V and 11 bases from J, the gap between germline ends came to 12 bases. The germline gives CDR1 MNHEY, CDR2 SMNVEV (reference sequence). The CDR3 loop spans 11 amino acids. The CDR3 is CASRGGILQYF. The CDR3 DNA is TGTGCCAGCAGAGGGGGTATATTGCAGTATTTT.

The V and J genes are TRBV27 and TRBJ2-3; D is unresolved. This CDR3 is 14 amino acids long. Germline CDR1 reads MNHEY; CDR2 reads SMNVEV (reference sequence). Trimming took off 5 bases at V and 1 base at J, with 10 bases between the two ends. This CDR3 is CASSGSMGTDTQYF. The CDR3 nucleotides are TGTGCCAGCAGTGGTAGTATGGGCACAGATACGCAGTATTTT.

V is TRBV28 and J is TRBJ2-1, with D perhaps TRBD2 (6 bases). This CDR3 comprises 15 residues. The V and J ends lost 4 bases and 3 bases respectively, with 13 bases between them. The germline V gene has CDR1 MDHEN and CDR2 SYDVKM. The CDR3 region has the DNA TGTGCCAGCAGTTCTTCTAGCGTTTACTACAATGAGCAGTTCTTC. Translating it yields CASSSSSVYYNEQFF. Combining the CDR3 with reference TRBV28 and TRBJ2-1 gives the whole variable domain DVKVTQSSRYLVKRTGEKVFLECVQDMDHENMFWYRQDPGLGLRLIYFSYDVKMKEKGDIPEGYSVSREKKERFSLILESASTNQTSMYLCASSSSSVYYNEQFFGPGTRLTVL.

This chain connects TRBV19 to TRBJ2-5; TRBD1 might be the D (6 bases). The DNA end favors TRBJ2-7, so the J call may be wrong. CDR1 is LNHDA and CDR2 is SQIVND in the germline V gene (reference sequence). The CDR3 has 13 residues. For the CDR3, the DNA is TGTGCCAGTAGCCCAGGGGCCTCCTACGAGCAGTACTTC. Translated: CASSPGASYEQYF.

The chain has TRBV7-6 and TRBJ2-7, with D uncertain. Germline CDR1 reads SGHVS; CDR2 reads FNYEAQ. CDR3 size: 12 residues. The V end was cut by 1 base, the J end by 2 bases, with 3 bases between. The CDR3 here is CASSLVPYEQYF. DNA of the CDR3: TGTGCCAGCAGCTTAGTCCCCTACGAGCAGTACTTC.

The V and J genes are TRBV28 and TRBJ2-7, with TRBD2 as a possible D gene (6 bases). Germline lookup yields CDR1 MDHEN and CDR2 SYDVKM. V shed 3 bases and J shed 2 bases, with 17 bases lying between them. The CDR3 spans 16 residues. DNA of the CDR3: TGTGCCAGCAGTTTGTCCTGGGGGAGGTACGCCTACGAGCAGTACTTC. It is translated as CASSLSWGRYAYEQYF.

The chain couples TRBV27 to TRBJ2-6; possibly TRBD1 or TRBD2 for D (5 bases each). The length of the CDR3 is 20 residues. V was cut by 3 bases and J by 0 bases, with 21 bases left in between. Germline lookup yields CDR1 MNHEY and CDR2 SMNVEV (reference sequence). CDR3 loop: CASSFHPGSIGGSGANVLTF. CDR3 nucleotide sequence: TGTGCCAGCAGTTTTCATCCAGGGAGTATTGGTGGCTCTGGGGCCAACGTCCTGACTTTC.

The chain is built from TRBV5-6 and TRBJ2-7; 10 nucleotides line up with TRBD1. The CDR3 extends over 15 amino acids. Trimming took 0 bases from V and 3 from J; bases not matched to a gene: 3. The germline V gene has CDR1 SGHDT and CDR2 YYEEEE. The CDR3 DNA sequence: TGTGCCAGCAGCTTGGAGGGACAGGGGAGCTACGAGCAGTACTTC. This sequence encodes CASSLEGQGSYEQYF.

The chain is built from TRBV5-1 and TRBJ2-7; 12 bases map to TRBD2. The germline V gene encodes CDR1 SGHRS and CDR2 YFSETQ. V lost 0 bases to trimming and J lost 3 bases; unmatched junction nucleotides: 4. There are 16 residues in the CDR3. The CDR3 bases are TGCGCCAGCAGCTTGGGGTCGACTAGCGGGGGCTACGAGCAGTACTTC. Its translation is CASSLGSTSGGYEQYF.